These 26 T cell receptor beta chains came from one sample sequenced in a study of T cell repertoires in cytomegalovirus infection. No antigen has been assigned to these receptors. TCRdb itself ran the reads through MiXCR, one entry per CDR3 protein. The sample shows hundreds of thousands of distinct CDR3 sequences, about 33% of them seen only once. Sequencing was performed on cultured CD8+ T cells from PBMCs, taken from culture after CMV antigen stimulation. The receptors stem from a human donor in good health (CMV status not recorded). Some clones in this sample may be carry-over from other donors' samples.

The rearrangement uses TRBV4-1 and TRBJ1-2, with D hard to call. CDR3 length equals 13 residues. Trimming stripped 1 base from V and 7 bases from J, with 10 bases between. Germline CDR1 MGHRA, CDR2 YSYEKL. CDR3 bases: TGCGCCAGCAGCCAAGGGCTGCTGGGTGGCTACACCTTC. The encoded protein is CASSQGLLGGYTF.

The J gene is TRBJ2-3, the V gene TRBV11-3, with a possible D match to TRBD2 (5 bases). CDR3 length equals 11 residues. CDR1 is SGHNT and CDR2 is YENEEA in the germline V gene. V lost 4 bases and J 10 bases, leaving 9 bases between the germline ends. In DNA form, the CDR3 reads TGTGCCAGCAGCTCCGCGGGTGCGCAGTATTTT. Translated, it gives CASSSAGAQYF. The variable domain in full, with the rest retrieved from reference TRBV11-3 and TRBJ2-3, is EAGVVQSPRYKIIEKKQPVAFWCNPISGHNTLYWYLQNLGQGPELLIRYENEEAVDDSQLPKDRFSAERLKGVDSTLKIQPAELGDSAVYLCASSSAGAQYFGPGTRLTVL.

The table lists this clonotype with a few counts. This chain joins TRBV12-5 and TRBJ2-7; tentative D call: TRBD2 (5 bases). V was trimmed by 0 bases and J by 4 bases, leaving 10 bases between them. CDR3 size: 14 residues. Germline loops: CDR1 LGHNT, CDR2 FRNRAP. The CDR3 here is CASGLVRGEYEQYF. The CDR3, as DNA: TGTGCTAGTGGTTTGGTACGTGGGGAGTACGAGCAGTACTTC.

This clonotype was recorded a few times. This rearrangement joins TRBV13 to TRBJ2-3; TRBD1 or TRBD2 may be the D gene (5 bases each). Trimming took 4 bases from V and 8 from J, leaving 22 bases between them. The germline gives CDR1 PRHDT, CDR2 FYEKMQ (reference sequence). The CDR3 contains 16 residues. CDR3 amino acids: CASSSQGRDPFGTQYF. In nucleotides, the CDR3 is TGTGCCAGCAGCTCCCAGGGCAGGGACCCTTTTGGTACGCAGTATTTT.

Only a few counts were recorded for this clonotype. This chain connects TRBV2 to TRBJ2-3; either TRBD1 or TRBD2 may fit D (6 bases each). CDR3 length equals 11 residues. The germline gives CDR1 SNHLY, CDR2 FYNNEI. The V and J ends lost 8 bases and 7 bases respectively, with 10 bases between them. The CDR3 nucleotides are TGTGCCAGCGGAGGGGGGCATACGCAGTATTTT. Amino acids: CASGGGHTQYF.

The rearrangement joins TRBV12-3 or TRBV12-4 to TRBJ2-3; 11 bases are a match to TRBD2. Trimming removed 8 bases from V and 2 bases from J; junction bases left unmatched: 9. CDR3 size: 16 residues. The CDR3 protein is CASPILLAGATDTQYF. CDR3 bases: TGTGCCAGCCCAATCCTACTAGCGGGGGCCACAGATACGCAGTATTTT.

In its sample, this clonotype was seen once. The gene calls are TRBV13 and TRBJ1-1, with 7 bases matching TRBD1. Germline CDR1 PRHDT, CDR2 FYEKMQ (reference sequence). The V segment lost 5 bases and the J segment 8 bases; nucleotides outside the gene matches: 14. This CDR3 region has 15 residues. The CDR3 DNA follows: TGTGCCAGCAGCCAGGCGACAGGGTTCGGGCCCGAAGCTTTCTTT. Translated: CASSQATGFGPEAFF.

The table lists this clonotype with a few counts. V and J are TRBV12-3 or TRBV12-4 and TRBJ2-1; 9 nucleotides agree with TRBD2. The CDR3 spans 19 residues. The J segment lost 0 bases and the V segment lost 3 bases, leaving 12 bases of the junction unmatched. The CDR3 reads CASSFSTSGPSSSYNEQFF. The DNA for the CDR3 is TGTGCCAGCAGTTTCTCTACTAGCGGGCCTTCCAGCTCCTACAATGAGCAGTTCTTC.

This clonotype was counted a few times. This chain links TRBV13 with TRBJ2-7; weak D call: TRBD2 (6 bases). Trimming removed 1 base at V and 7 bases at J, with 8 bases between. Per germline, CDR1 PRHDT and CDR2 FYEKMQ (reference sequence). This CDR3 contains 12 residues. Written as DNA, the CDR3 is TGTGCCAGCAGCTTAGTTGGGGGGGAGCAGTACTTC. The encoded protein is CASSLVGGEQYF.

The chain combines TRBV10-3 with TRBJ2-1; D unclear. This CDR3 has 13 residues. From germline, CDR1 is ENHRY and CDR2 SYGVKD. The V end was cut by 7 bases, the J end by 0 bases, with 7 bases between. The CDR3 DNA reads as TGTGCCATCAAGGGAAGCTCCTACAATGAGCAGTTCTTC. It translates to CAIKGSSYNEQFF.

The chain is built from TRBV9 and TRBJ2-1; tentatively, D is TRBD1 (5 bases). V lost 0 bases, J lost 8 bases, and 12 bases lay in between. There are 14 residues in the CDR3. Germline V CDR1 and CDR2: SGDLS, YYNGEE. The CDR3 protein is CASSVGGPTHEQFF. The CDR3 DNA reads TGTGCCAGCAGCGTAGGGGGCCCGACCCATGAGCAGTTCTTC.

This chain links TRBV12-3 or TRBV12-4 with TRBJ2-1; TRBD1 matches 7 bases. With V trimmed by 5 bases and J by 8 bases, 18 bases remained unmatched. This CDR3 contains 17 residues. CDR3 bases: TGTGCCAGCAGTGCCCCCTGGGGGAACAGGGGTGTCGATGAGCAGTTCTTC. Translating gives CASSAPWGNRGVDEQFF.

This clonotype was detected only a few times. The chain employs TRBV28 and TRBJ2-1, with TRBD1 matching 12 bases. Germline assignment: CDR1 MDHEN and CDR2 SYDVKM. The V gene end was trimmed by 2 bases and the J gene end by 9 bases; junction bases not matched to a gene: 5. The CDR3 has 15 residues. In DNA form, the CDR3 reads TGTGCCAGCAGTTTAGGGGACAGGGGGCTGGTTGAGCAGTTCTTC. Translation: CASSLGDRGLVEQFF.

In this sample, this clonotype turned up a few times. The chain joins TRBV10-1 to TRBJ1-1; tentatively, D is TRBD1 (6 bases). The CDR3 consists of 14 residues. The germline V gene has CDR1 WNHNN and CDR2 SYGVQD (reference sequence). Trimming pared 6 bases from V and 1 base from J, leaving 12 bases between. The chain's CDR3 is CASSPGARNTEAFF. DNA for the CDR3: TGCGCCAGCAGCCCAGGGGCCCGGAACACTGAAGCTTTCTTT.

The chain carries TRBV2 and TRBJ2-1; D unresolved. The germline CDR1 and CDR2 sequences are SNHLY and FYNNEI. Trimming removed 7 bases from V and 4 bases from J, with 11 bases in between. The CDR3 is 13 residues long. The CDR3 DNA is TGTGCCAGCACCCCGTGGGGTTACAATGAGCAGTTCTTC. Amino acid sequence: CASTPWGYNEQFF.

The chain couples TRBV9 to TRBJ1-1; 10 bases line up with TRBD1. V dropped 4 bases and J dropped 4; count of bases not matched to a gene: 7. CDR3 length: 15 amino acids. Germline-derived CDR1 and CDR2 are SGDLS and YYNGEE. CDR3 sequence (DNA): TGTGCCAGCAGCTTACGGACAGGGGGAAGCACTGAAGCTTTCTTT. Its translation is CASSLRTGGSTEAFF.

There are a few counts of this clonotype. The chain couples TRBV12-3 or TRBV12-4 to TRBJ2-1; weak D call: TRBD2 (7 bases). V lost 6 bases and J lost 2, with 17 bases in between. The CDR3 is 16 amino acids. The chain's CDR3 is CASRGGRGLAYNEQFF. The CDR3 bases are TGTGCCAGCAGAGGGGGGCGGGGGCTAGCCTACAATGAGCAGTTCTTC.

This clonotype was observed a few times. This chain connects TRBV6-6 to TRBJ2-1; D uncertain. Deletions cut 5 bases from V and 4 bases from J, with 12 bases between. This CDR3 region has 14 residues. Looked up from germline, CDR1 is MNHNY and CDR2 is SVGAGI (reference sequence). CDR3 amino acids: CASSEVSPYNEQFF. CDR3 bases: TGTGCCAGCAGTGAGGTATCGCCATACAATGAGCAGTTCTTC.

CDR3 amino acids: CASVLGAYSTGELFF. CDR3 in DNA: TGTGCCAGCGTCTTGGGGGCGTATTCCACCGGGGAGCTGTTTTTT. The chain has TRBV28 and TRBJ2-2; D is possibly TRBD1 (6 bases). The CDR3 covers 15 residues. The germline V and J ends were trimmed by 8 bases and 4 bases, with 17 bases remaining between them. In germline, CDR1 is MDHEN, CDR2 SYDVKM.

The chain has TRBV27 and TRBJ2-2; TRBD1 or TRBD2 may be the D gene (5 bases each). V was trimmed by 5 bases and J by 6 bases, leaving 13 bases between them. The CDR3 loop spans 14 amino acids. Germline CDR1 reads MNHEY; CDR2 reads SMNVEV (reference sequence). The CDR3 protein is CASSGGFWAGELFF. In nucleotides, the CDR3 is TGTGCCAGCAGTGGGGGTTTCTGGGCCGGGGAGCTGTTTTTT.

This chain uses TRBV28 with TRBJ1-1, with 8 nucleotides matching TRBD1. V shed 4 bases, J shed 5 bases, and the junction held 12 bases outside the gene matches. The CDR3 is 16 residues long. Germline CDR1 reads MDHEN; CDR2 reads SYDVKM. CDR3 nucleotides: TGTGCCAGCAGTTGGGGCAGACAGGGGTCTTGGACTGAAGCTTTCTTT. Residues: CASSWGRQGSWTEAFF.

This clonotype was found a few times. The chain employs TRBV12-5 and TRBJ2-5; 11 bases align to TRBD2. The length of the CDR3 is 18 residues. The trim removed 3 bases at V and 1 base at J, leaving 10 bases unmatched. CDR1 and CDR2 from the germline V gene are LGHNT and FRNRAP. The CDR3 loop is CASGFDLAGGLIQETQYF. The CDR3, as DNA: TGTGCTAGTGGTTTCGACCTAGCGGGGGGCCTTATCCAAGAGACCCAGTACTTC.

A few counts support this clonotype. J is TRBJ1-2 and V is TRBV7-6; a weak D match, TRBD1 (5 bases). The CDR3 loop spans 13 amino acids. Germline-derived CDR1 and CDR2 are SGHVS and FNYEAQ. V lost 7 bases, J lost 7 bases, and 16 bases lay in between. CDR3 coding DNA: TGTGCCAGCACCCAATCTTTGGGGCTTGGCTACACCTTC. Translating gives CASTQSLGLGYTF.

Notes on this clonotype: One end of the junction does not line up with germline, which may come from a read error. Written as DNA, the CDR3 is TGTGCCAGCAGCCTTCGCCGGGACAGTCTTTTCTATGGTTACACCTTC. It specifies CASSLRRDSLFYGYTF. The chain combines TRBV13 with TRBJ1-2; 7 positions agree with TRBD1. This CDR3 contains 16 residues. From germline, CDR1 is PRHDT and CDR2 FYEKMQ (reference sequence).

V usage is TRBV9 and J usage is TRBJ1-5; 7 bases align to TRBD1. The trim removed 3 bases at V and 0 bases at J, leaving 3 bases unmatched. The CDR3 has 15 residues. CDR1 and CDR2 from the germline V gene are SGDLS and YYNGEE. CDR3 in amino acids: CASSETGNSNQPQHF. The CDR3, as DNA: TGTGCCAGCAGCGAGACAGGGAATAGCAATCAGCCCCAGCATTTT.

The V call is TRBV6-5, the J call TRBJ1-2; D is uncertain. CDR3 length: 14 amino acids. Looked up from germline, CDR1 is MNHEY and CDR2 is SVGAGI. V was cut by 8 bases and J by 6 bases, with 19 bases left in between. CDR3 amino acids: CASWGADLRDGYTF. CDR3 nucleotides: TGTGCCAGCTGGGGTGCGGACCTTCGGGATGGCTACACCTTC.